This passage covers 32 T cell receptor beta chains from one sample sequenced in a study of human T cells and chemical hapten exposure. Before extraction, the whole blood was not fractionated, and total RNA was taken from it. Unique molecular identifiers were affixed to discrete cDNA molecules within the library. TCRdb reanalysed the reads using MiXCR and keeps one entry per CDR3 protein. The sample records more than 100,000 distinct CDR3 sequences, over 6.5% being singletons. Sequences were obtained from whole blood. The receptors originated from a human donor in good health. Some clones in this sample may be carry-over from other donors' samples.

The gene calls are TRBV4-1 and TRBJ1-2, with TRBD1 matching over 7 bases. In germline, CDR1 is MGHRA, CDR2 YSYEKL. CDR3 length equals 14 residues. V shed 6 bases, J shed 3 bases, and the junction held 7 bases outside the gene matches. DNA for the CDR3: TGCGCCAGCAGACCCAGACAGGGTGACTATGGCTACACCTTC. It encodes CASRPRQGDYGYTF.

This clonotype showed up just a few times. The V call is TRBV7-6, the J call TRBJ2-7; TRBD2 agrees at 13 bases. The CDR3 is 17 residues long. The germline CDR1 and CDR2 sequences are SGHVS and FNYEAQ. Trimming at V came to 0 bases and at J to 2 bases, leaving 4 bases not matched to a gene. CDR3 amino acids: CASSLAGLAGEPYEQYF. The CDR3 DNA reads as TGTGCCAGCAGCTTAGCAGGACTAGCGGGGGAACCCTACGAGCAGTACTTC.

This clonotype came up many times. The rearrangement uses TRBV6-6 and TRBJ1-4; D call uncertain. CDR1 and CDR2 from the germline V gene are MNHNY and SVGAGI (reference sequence). Trimming took off 6 bases at V and 8 bases at J, with 19 bases between the two ends. This CDR3 has 15 amino acids. The CDR3 is CASSRGRPPDEKLFF. CDR3 nucleotide sequence: TGTGCCAGCAGCCGAGGACGCCCGCCGGACGAAAAACTGTTTTTT.

The sample holds many counts of this clonotype. This chain links TRBV14 with TRBJ1-1; D unresolved. The CDR3 extends over 13 amino acids. Germline CDR1 is SGHDN and CDR2 is FVKESK. Deletions cut 1 base from V and 4 bases from J, with 7 bases between. The CDR3, as DNA: TGTGCCAGCAGCCAAGCAAGACTCACTGAAGCTTTCTTT. Translation: CASSQARLTEAFF.

This clonotype has ten or more counts. The rearrangement links TRBV6-6 to TRBJ1-4; D is undetermined. The CDR3 loop spans 10 amino acids. Germline CDR1 and CDR2: MNHNY and SVGAGI (reference sequence). Trimming left V 7 bases short and J 7 bases short, with 4 bases between. The CDR3 here is CASIGEKLFF. The CDR3 bases are TGTGCCAGCATTGGTGAAAAACTGTTTTTT.

This clonotype showed up just a few times. CDR3 region: CASRTSGKANEQFF. CDR3 in DNA: TGTGCCAGCCGGACTAGCGGGAAAGCAAATGAGCAGTTCTTC. V gene TRBV18 combines with J gene TRBJ2-1; 12 bases map to TRBD2. After removal of 8 bases from V and 7 bases from J, the junction contained 6 bases not matched to a gene. CDR1 is KGHSH, CDR2 LQKENI, per germline. This CDR3 contains 14 residues.

This clonotype has ten or more counts. The chain has TRBV5-4 and TRBJ2-1; D might be TRBD2 (5 bases). The CDR3 has 15 residues. Germline V gene lookup returns CDR1 SGHNT and CDR2 YYREEE (reference sequence). Trimming cost V 4 bases and J 3 bases, with 14 bases left between them. The CDR3 coding sequence is TGTGCCAGCAGCCCCGGGGAATCTTTCTACAATGAGCAGTTCTTC. Protein sequence: CASSPGESFYNEQFF.

V gene TRBV5-1 combines with J gene TRBJ1-1; weak D call: TRBD1 (5 bases). This CDR3 spans 13 amino acids. Between the trimmed V and J ends, which lost 7 bases and 7 bases, there was a span of 17 bases. From germline, CDR1 is SGHRS and CDR2 YFSETQ. The CDR3 reads CASEAGSGGEAFF. The CDR3 DNA reads TGCGCCAGCGAAGCGGGCAGTGGGGGTGAAGCTTTCTTT.

The sample holds a few counts of this clonotype. V and J are TRBV7-9 and TRBJ2-7, with D uncertain. Per the germline V gene, CDR1 is SEHNR and CDR2 is FQNEAQ (reference sequence). The CDR3 extends over 15 amino acids. V dropped 6 bases and J dropped 6 bases, with 21 bases sitting between them. This CDR3 reads CASSPQKRAAGEQYF. In DNA, the CDR3 is TGTGCCAGCAGTCCACAGAAACGGGCTGCAGGCGAGCAGTACTTC.

At least ten counts were recorded for this clonotype. The genes are TRBV12-3 or TRBV12-4 and TRBJ2-2, with no clear D. This CDR3 region has 13 residues. The V end lost 6 bases, the J end lost 7 bases, and 12 bases lay between the germline ends. This CDR3 reads CASSRLGGGELFF. The CDR3 DNA reads as TGTGCCAGCAGCCGACTGGGCGGCGGGGAGCTGTTTTTT.

This clonotype was seen a handful of times. The rearrangement uses TRBV6-1 and TRBJ2-7; D ambiguous. Deletions cut 7 bases from V and 4 bases from J, with 20 bases between. The CDR3 consists of 15 residues. CDR1 is MNHNS, CDR2 SASEGT, per germline. In nucleotides, the CDR3 is TGTGCCAGCACTTTGGCCGACGGAATGGGGTACGAGCAGTACTTC. This sequence encodes CASTLADGMGYEQYF.

The rearrangement uses TRBV7-2 and TRBJ2-1, with 10 bases lining up with TRBD2. Looked up from germline, CDR1 is SGHTA and CDR2 is FQGNSA. The junction had 3 bases not matched to a gene; V was cut back by 3 bases and J by 4 bases. This CDR3 region has 15 residues. The CDR3 sequence: CASSFTSGKYNEQFF. Written as DNA, the CDR3 is TGTGCCAGCAGCTTCACTAGCGGGAAATACAATGAGCAGTTCTTC.

This clonotype was picked up many times. V is TRBV29-1 and J is TRBJ2-3; TRBD2 might be the D (7 bases). The CDR3 covers 15 residues. Germline V gene sequence: CDR1 SQVTM, CDR2 ANQGSEA. Trimming shortened V by 6 bases and J by 3 bases, and 19 bases separated the two germline ends. The CDR3 sequence is CSVKGGKGGTDTQYF. DNA for the CDR3: TGCAGCGTAAAGGGAGGGAAGGGGGGGACAGATACGCAGTATTTT.

In the case of this clonotype: One junction end disagrees with the germline gene, perhaps due to a read error. The rearrangement links TRBV5-1 to TRBJ1-1, with no clear D. CDR1 is SGHRS and CDR2 is YFSETQ in the germline V gene. The CDR3 length is 14 residues. CDR3 region: CANSLVNGRTEAFF. CDR3 bases: TGCGCCAACAGCTTGGTAAACGGACGGACTGAAGCTTTCTTT.

This clonotype occurred many times. V and J are TRBV11-2 and TRBJ2-5; 14 bases are shared with TRBD2. This CDR3 contains 16 residues. The junction had 6 bases not matched to a gene; V was cut back by 6 bases and J by 3 bases. The V gene's germline CDR1 is SGHAT and CDR2 FQNNGV. The CDR3 DNA reads TGTGCCAGCAGTTTACGGACTAGCGGGGGGAAAGAGACCCAGTACTTC. Translated: CASSLRTSGGKETQYF.

This clonotype was recorded at least ten times. The chain carries TRBV14 and TRBJ2-1; the D gene is possibly TRBD1 (6 bases). Germline V gene lookup returns CDR1 SGHDN and CDR2 FVKESK. The CDR3 runs to 16 residues. Trimming shortened V by 2 bases and J by 0 bases, and 11 bases separated the two germline ends. CDR3 DNA sequence: TGTGCCAGCAGCCAATTGGGGGCCAACTCCTACAATGAGCAGTTCTTC. As protein: CASSQLGANSYNEQFF.

This clonotype has just a few counts. V gene TRBV5-6 combines with J gene TRBJ2-7; possibly TRBD1 for D (6 bases). The ends were cut back, 7 bases at V and 7 bases at J, with 18 bases in the middle. The CDR3 spans 13 residues. Germline V gene data show CDR1 as SGHDT and CDR2 as YYEEEE. The CDR3 reads CASLLLQGQEQYF. CDR3 coding DNA: TGTGCCAGCCTCCTTTTACAGGGACAAGAGCAGTACTTC.

This clonotype was seen a handful of times. The gene calls are TRBV4-2 and TRBJ1-4; possibly TRBD1 for D (6 bases). The CDR3 runs 15 residues. Trimming removed 1 base at V and 4 bases at J, with 10 bases between. CDR1 LGHNA and CDR2 YNFKEQ come from the germline V gene. The CDR3 loop reads CASSQAQGINEKLFF. In DNA, the CDR3 is TGTGCCAGCAGCCAAGCACAGGGAATTAATGAAAAACTGTTTTTT.

This clonotype was seen repeatedly, ten times or more. The rearrangement links TRBV20-1 to TRBJ2-7; 7 nucleotides agree with TRBD2. From germline, CDR1 is DFQATT and CDR2 SNEGSKA (reference sequence). V gave up 3 bases and J gave up 3 bases; unmatched junction bases: 14. CDR3 length: 16 amino acids. The CDR3 DNA reads TGCAGTGCTAGTGCAGGTGGACGCGGGAGAGTCTACGAGCAGTACTTC. Translation: CSASAGGRGRVYEQYF.

This clonotype was counted between two and nine times. The rearrangement joins TRBV9 to TRBJ2-1; the D is unclear. This CDR3 contains 15 residues. Germline V CDR1 and CDR2: SGDLS, YYNGEE. Trimming stripped 5 bases from V and 6 bases from J, with 18 bases between. The CDR3 region is CASSPSYRSSNEQFF. The CDR3 DNA reads TGTGCCAGCAGTCCCAGCTACCGGTCTTCCAATGAGCAGTTCTTC.

This clonotype turned up a few times. The chain links TRBV6-2 or TRBV6-3 to TRBJ2-3, with D possibly TRBD1 on 5 matching bases. Looked up from germline, CDR1 is MNHEY and CDR2 is SVGEGT. The CDR3 has 15 amino acids. Trimming pared 0 bases from V and 5 bases from J, leaving 12 bases between. The CDR3 reads CASSYSLRDLDTQYF. In nucleotides, the CDR3 is TGTGCCAGCAGTTACTCGCTCAGGGATTTAGATACGCAGTATTTT.

This clonotype was detected once. This may be a read error, as it is one base from a much larger clone. This rearrangement joins TRBV7-3 to TRBJ1-3, with D perhaps matching TRBD1 (6 bases). Looked up from germline, CDR1 is SGHTA and CDR2 is FQGTGA. The CDR3 extends over 15 amino acids. With 5 bases removed from V and 1 base from J, the gap between germline ends came to 12 bases. The CDR3 is CASSQGQTSGNTIYF. DNA of the CDR3: TGTGCCAGCAGCCAAGGACAGACATCTGGAAACACCATATATTTT.

The J gene is TRBJ2-2, the V gene TRBV6-4; 8 positions match TRBD2. V dropped 4 bases and J dropped 4; count of bases not matched to a gene: 5. The CDR3 length is 15 residues. Germline loops: CDR1 MRHNA, CDR2 SNTAGT. The CDR3 sequence is CASSGVAGSTGELFF. CDR3 sequence (DNA): TGTGCCAGCAGTGGAGTAGCGGGGAGCACCGGGGAGCTGTTTTTT.

This clonotype was counted between two and nine times. The rearrangement links TRBV6-1 to TRBJ2-1; D may be TRBD2 (6 bases). V gave up 6 bases and J gave up 5 bases, with 8 bases separating them. This CDR3 has 12 amino acids. Germline CDR1 reads MNHNS; CDR2 reads SASEGT. This CDR3 reads CASRLADNEQFF. For the CDR3, the DNA is TGTGCCAGCAGACTAGCCGACAATGAGCAGTTCTTC.

There are a few counts of this clonotype. J is TRBJ2-3 and V is TRBV11-2, with 11 positions matching TRBD2. The CDR3 consists of 15 residues. The V gene's germline CDR1 is SGHAT and CDR2 FQNNGV. V shed 4 bases and J 4 bases; nucleotides not matched to a gene: 4. In nucleotides, the CDR3 is TGTGCCAGCAGCTCCCTAGCGGGAGGCCCAGATACGCAGTATTTT. Its protein is CASSSLAGGPDTQYF.

V and J are TRBV10-3 and TRBJ1-1, with a weak D call TRBD1 (5 bases). The germline V and J ends were trimmed by 11 bases and 3 bases, with 31 bases remaining between them. The CDR3 runs 18 residues. Germline-derived CDR1 and CDR2 are ENHRY and SYGVKD. The CDR3 DNA reads TGTGCCTCACAAGGTCCAGGGACGAGAAGTACGGGGGACACTGAAGCTTTCTTT. Its protein is CASQGPGTRSTGDTEAFF.

The chain carries TRBV6-1 and TRBJ2-3, with a possible D match to TRBD2 (5 bases). Germline V CDR1 and CDR2: MNHNS, SASEGT. V was pared by 3 bases and J by 4 bases, with 8 bases between. CDR3 length equals 13 residues. CDR3 amino acids: CASSERVPDTQYF. The CDR3 DNA reads as TGTGCCAGCAGTGAGAGGGTTCCAGATACGCAGTATTTT.

CDR3 DNA sequence: TGTGCCAGCAGCTTAGAGGGGGGAGCGGGTTCACCCCTCCACTTT. Amino acids: CASSLEGGAGSPLHF. This chain joins TRBV7-8 and TRBJ1-6, with D maybe TRBD1 (6 bases). The length of the CDR3 is 15 residues. Trimming stripped 1 base from V and 9 bases from J, with 13 bases between. From germline, CDR1 is SGHVS and CDR2 FQNEAQ.

This chain joins TRBV5-1 and TRBJ1-4; possible D gene TRBD1, 5 bases. V lost 2 bases to trimming and J lost 0 bases, with 8 bases between them. This CDR3 is built from 15 residues. CDR1 is SGHRS, CDR2 YFSETQ, per germline. CDR3 bases: TGCGCCAGCAGCTTCGCGACAGCAACTAATGAAAAACTGTTTTTT. Translation gives CASSFATATNEKLFF. Full variable domain (missing parts from reference TRBV5-1 and TRBJ1-4): KAGVTQTPRYLIKTRGQQVTLSCSPISGHRSVSWYQQTPGQGLQFLFEYFSETQRNKGNFPGRFSGRQFSNSRSEMNVSTLELGDSALYLCASSFATATNEKLFFGSGTQLSVL.

This clonotype appeared many times. The chain uses TRBV3-1 and TRBJ1-2, with TRBD1 matching over 7 bases. The V gene's germline CDR1 is LGHDT and CDR2 YNNKEL (reference sequence). The ends lost 0 bases at V and 0 bases at J; junction bases unmatched: 7. The CDR3 sequence is 17 residues long. In DNA, the CDR3 is TGTGCCAGCAGCCAAGAAGAGACAGGGCCCGCTAACTATGGCTACACCTTC. It translates to CASSQEETGPANYGYTF.

At least ten counts were recorded for this clonotype. The chain combines TRBV7-9 with TRBJ2-3; the D gene is possibly TRBD2 (6 bases). Per the germline V gene, CDR1 is SEHNR and CDR2 is FQNEAQ (reference sequence). The V gene lost 1 base and the J gene lost 2 bases, with 13 bases spanning the gap. The CDR3 runs to 16 residues. The CDR3, as DNA: TGTGCCAGCAGCTTAGAGGGAGGCCTTCACACAGATACGCAGTATTTT. This translates into CASSLEGGLHTDTQYF.

This clonotype was observed at least ten times. The V gene is TRBV20-1, the J gene TRBJ1-4; D gene unclear. Trimming took 2 bases from V and 0 from J, leaving 4 bases between them. This CDR3 is built from 13 residues. Germline CDR1 is DFQATT and CDR2 is SNEGSKA (reference sequence). CDR3 bases: TGCAGTGCTAGATCCACAACTAATGAAAAACTGTTTTTT. It is translated as CSARSTTNEKLFF.